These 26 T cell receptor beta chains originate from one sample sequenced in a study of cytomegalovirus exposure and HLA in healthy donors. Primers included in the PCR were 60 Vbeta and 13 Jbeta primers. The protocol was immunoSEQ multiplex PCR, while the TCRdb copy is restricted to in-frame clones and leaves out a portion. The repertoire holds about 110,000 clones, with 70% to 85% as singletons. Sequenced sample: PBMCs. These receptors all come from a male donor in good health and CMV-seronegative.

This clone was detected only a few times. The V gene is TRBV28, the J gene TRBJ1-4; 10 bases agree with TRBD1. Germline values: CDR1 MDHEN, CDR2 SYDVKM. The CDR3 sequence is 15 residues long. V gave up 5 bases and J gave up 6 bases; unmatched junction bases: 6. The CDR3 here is CASSSRQGAYEKLFF. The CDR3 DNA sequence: TGTGCCAGCAGTAGCCGACAGGGGGCGTATGAAAAACTGTTTTTT.

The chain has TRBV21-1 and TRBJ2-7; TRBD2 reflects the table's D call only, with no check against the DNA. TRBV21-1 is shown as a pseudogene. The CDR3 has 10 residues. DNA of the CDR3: TGTGCCAGCACGGCGCGGGAGGTCAGCTTC. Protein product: CASTAREVSF.

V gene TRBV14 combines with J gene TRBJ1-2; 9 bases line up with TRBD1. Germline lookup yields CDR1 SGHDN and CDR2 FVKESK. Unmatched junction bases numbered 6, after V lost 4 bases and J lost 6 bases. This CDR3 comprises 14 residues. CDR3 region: CASSLVTGGDGYTF. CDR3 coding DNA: TGTGCCAGCAGCCTGGTAACAGGGGGCGATGGCTACACCTTC. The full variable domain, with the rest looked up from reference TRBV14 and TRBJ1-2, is EAGVTQFPSHSVIEKGQTVTLRCDPISGHDNLYWYRRVMGKEIKFLLHFVKESKQDESGMPNNRFLAERTGGTYSTLKVQPAELEDSGVYFCASSLVTGGDGYTFGSGTRLTVV.

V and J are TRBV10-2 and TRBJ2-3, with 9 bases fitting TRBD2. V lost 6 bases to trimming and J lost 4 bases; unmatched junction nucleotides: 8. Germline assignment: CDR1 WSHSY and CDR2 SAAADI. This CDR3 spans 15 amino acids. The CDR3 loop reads CASRSGGRAPDTQYF. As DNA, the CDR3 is TGCGCCAGCAGGTCGGGCGGGAGGGCCCCAGATACGCAGTATTTT.

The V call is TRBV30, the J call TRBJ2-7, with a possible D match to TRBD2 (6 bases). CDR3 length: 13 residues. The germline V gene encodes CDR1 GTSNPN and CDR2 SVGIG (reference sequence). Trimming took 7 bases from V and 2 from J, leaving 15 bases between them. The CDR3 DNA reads TGTGCCTCGCGGGATACATCGACCTACGAGCAGTACTTC. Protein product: CASRDTSTYEQYF.

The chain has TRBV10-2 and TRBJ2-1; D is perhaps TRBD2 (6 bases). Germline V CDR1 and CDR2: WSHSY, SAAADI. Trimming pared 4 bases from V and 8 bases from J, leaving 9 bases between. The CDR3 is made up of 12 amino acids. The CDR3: CASSGRGYEQFF. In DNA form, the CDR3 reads TGCGCCAGCAGTGGGAGGGGTTATGAGCAGTTCTTC.

CDR3 in amino acids: CASSWRAEAFF. The CDR3 nucleotides read TGTGCCAGTAGTTGGAGGGCTGAAGCTTTCTTT. This chain connects TRBV19 to TRBJ1-1; no clear D gene. This CDR3 contains 11 residues. Trimming stripped 5 bases from V and 6 bases from J, with 7 bases between. Germline values: CDR1 LNHDA, CDR2 SQIVND (reference sequence).

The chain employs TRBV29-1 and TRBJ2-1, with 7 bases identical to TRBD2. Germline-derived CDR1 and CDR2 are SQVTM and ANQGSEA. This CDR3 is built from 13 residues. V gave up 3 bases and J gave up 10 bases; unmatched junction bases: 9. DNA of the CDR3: TGCAGCGTTGATCTAGCGGAAAAAAAGGAGCAGTTCTTC. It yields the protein CSVDLAEKKEQFF.

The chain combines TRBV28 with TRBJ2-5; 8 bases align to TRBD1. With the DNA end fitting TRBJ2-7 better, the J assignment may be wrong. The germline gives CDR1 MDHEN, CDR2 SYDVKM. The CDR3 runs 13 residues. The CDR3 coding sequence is TGTGCCAGCAGGGACAGGGCTAGGTACGAGCAGTACTTC. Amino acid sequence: CASRDRARYEQYF.

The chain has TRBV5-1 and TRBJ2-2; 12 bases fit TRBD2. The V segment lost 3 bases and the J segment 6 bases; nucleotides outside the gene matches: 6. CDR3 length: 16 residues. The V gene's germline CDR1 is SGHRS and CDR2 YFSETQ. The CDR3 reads CASSSRTSGKAGELFF. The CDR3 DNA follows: TGCGCCAGCAGCTCCCGGACTAGCGGGAAGGCCGGGGAGCTGTTTTTT. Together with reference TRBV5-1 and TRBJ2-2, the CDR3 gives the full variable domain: KAGVTQTPRYLIKTRGQQVTLSCSPISGHRSVSWYQQTPGQGLQFLFEYFSETQRNKGNFPGRFSGRQFSNSRSEMNVSTLELGDSALYLCASSSRTSGKAGELFFGEGSRLTVL.

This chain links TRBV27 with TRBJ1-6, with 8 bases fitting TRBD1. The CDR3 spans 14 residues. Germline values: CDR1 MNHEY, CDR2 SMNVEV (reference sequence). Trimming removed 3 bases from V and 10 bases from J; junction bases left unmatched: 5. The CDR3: CASSFSGGRSPLHF. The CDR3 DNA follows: TGTGCCAGCAGTTTTTCAGGGGGCAGGTCACCCCTCCACTTT.

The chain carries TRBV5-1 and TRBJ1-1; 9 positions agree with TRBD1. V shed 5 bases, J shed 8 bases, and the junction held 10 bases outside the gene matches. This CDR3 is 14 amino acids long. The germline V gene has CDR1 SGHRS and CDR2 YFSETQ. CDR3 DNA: TGCGCCAGCAGGCCGACAGGGGGGGAGATGGAAGCTTTCTTT. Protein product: CASRPTGGEMEAFF. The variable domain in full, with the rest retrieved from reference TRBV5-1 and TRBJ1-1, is KAGVTQTPRYLIKTRGQQVTLSCSPISGHRSVSWYQQTPGQGLQFLFEYFSETQRNKGNFPGRFSGRQFSNSRSEMNVSTLELGDSALYLCASRPTGGEMEAFFGQGTRLTVV.

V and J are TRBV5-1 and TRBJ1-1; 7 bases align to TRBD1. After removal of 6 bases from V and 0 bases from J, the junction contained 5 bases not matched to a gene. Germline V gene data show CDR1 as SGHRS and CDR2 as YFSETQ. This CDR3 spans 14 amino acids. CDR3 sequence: CASTRQGMNTEAFF. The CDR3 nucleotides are TGCGCCAGCACCCGACAGGGAATGAACACTGAAGCTTTCTTT.

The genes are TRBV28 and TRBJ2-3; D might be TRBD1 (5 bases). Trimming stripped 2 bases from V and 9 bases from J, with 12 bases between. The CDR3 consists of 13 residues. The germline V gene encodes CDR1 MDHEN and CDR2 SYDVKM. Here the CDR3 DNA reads TGTGCCAGCAGTTTAGAGGCAGGGCGGACGCAGTATTTT. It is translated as CASSLEAGRTQYF.

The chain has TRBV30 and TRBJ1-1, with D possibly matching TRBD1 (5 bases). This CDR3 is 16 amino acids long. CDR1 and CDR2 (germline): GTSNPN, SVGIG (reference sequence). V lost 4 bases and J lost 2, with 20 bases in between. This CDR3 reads CAWNFGGAADNTEAFF. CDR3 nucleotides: TGTGCCTGGAACTTCGGCGGGGCGGCAGACAACACTGAAGCTTTCTTT.

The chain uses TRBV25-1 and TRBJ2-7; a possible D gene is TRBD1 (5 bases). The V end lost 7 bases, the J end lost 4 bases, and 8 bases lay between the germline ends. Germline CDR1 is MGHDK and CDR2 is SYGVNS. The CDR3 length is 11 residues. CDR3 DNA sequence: TGTGCCAGCACCGACAGATACGAGCAGTACTTC. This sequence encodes CASTDRYEQYF.

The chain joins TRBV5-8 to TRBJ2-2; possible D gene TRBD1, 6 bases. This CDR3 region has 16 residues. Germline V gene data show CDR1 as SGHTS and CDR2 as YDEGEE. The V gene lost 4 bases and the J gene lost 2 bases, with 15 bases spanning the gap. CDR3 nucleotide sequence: TGTGCCAGCAGCCGTTTTGGGACAAAAAACACCGGGGAGCTGTTTTTT. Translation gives CASSRFGTKNTGELFF.

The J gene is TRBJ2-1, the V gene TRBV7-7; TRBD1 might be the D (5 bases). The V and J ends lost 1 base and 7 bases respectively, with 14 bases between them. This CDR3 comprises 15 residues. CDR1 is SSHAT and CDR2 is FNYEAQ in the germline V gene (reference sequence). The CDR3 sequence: CASSLGAGMRNEQFF. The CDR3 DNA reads TGTGCCAGCAGCTTAGGGGCAGGGATGCGTAATGAGCAGTTCTTC.

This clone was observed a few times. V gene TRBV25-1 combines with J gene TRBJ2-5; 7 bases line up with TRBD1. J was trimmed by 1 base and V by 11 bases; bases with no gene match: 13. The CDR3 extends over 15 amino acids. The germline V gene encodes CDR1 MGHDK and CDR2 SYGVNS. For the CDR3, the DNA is TGTGCCCCACCTTCCCTCCGGGACAGCCAAGAGACCCAGTACTTC. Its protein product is CAPPSLRDSQETQYF. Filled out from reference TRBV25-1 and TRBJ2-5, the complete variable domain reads EADIYQTPRYLVIGTGKKITLECSQTMGHDKMYWYQQDPGMELHLIHYSYGVNSTEKGDLSSESTVSRIRTEHFPLTLESARPSHTSQYLCAPPSLRDSQETQYFGPGTRLLVL.

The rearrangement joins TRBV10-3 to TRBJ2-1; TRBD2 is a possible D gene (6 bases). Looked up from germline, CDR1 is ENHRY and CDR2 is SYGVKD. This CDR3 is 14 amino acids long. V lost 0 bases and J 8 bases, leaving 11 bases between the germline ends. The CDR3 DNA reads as TGTGCCATCAGTGAGTCGGCGGGGATCCATGAGCAGTTCTTC. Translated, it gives CAISESAGIHEQFF.

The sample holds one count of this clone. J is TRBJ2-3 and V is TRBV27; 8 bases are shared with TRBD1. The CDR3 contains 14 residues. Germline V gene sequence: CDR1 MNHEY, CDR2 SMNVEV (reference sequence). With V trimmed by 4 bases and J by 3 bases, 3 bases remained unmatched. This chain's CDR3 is CASSSRTGTDTQYF. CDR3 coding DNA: TGTGCCAGCAGTTCCCGGACAGGGACAGATACGCAGTATTTT.

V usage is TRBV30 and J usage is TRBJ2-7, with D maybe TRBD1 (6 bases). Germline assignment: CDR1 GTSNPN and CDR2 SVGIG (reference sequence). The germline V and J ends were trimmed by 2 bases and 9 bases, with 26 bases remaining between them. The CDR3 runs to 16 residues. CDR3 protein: CAWSKPGQDGWVVQYF. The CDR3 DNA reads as TGTGCCTGGAGTAAACCGGGACAAGACGGTTGGGTCGTGCAGTACTTC.

The CDR3 DNA reads TGTGCCAGCAGTGAGTTGGCCAGGGGGAGCACTGAAGCTTTCTTT. Translated, it gives CASSELARGSTEAFF. This chain uses TRBV2 with TRBJ1-1; 7 bases map to TRBD1. The germline CDR1 and CDR2 sequences are SNHLY and FYNNEI. The CDR3 has 15 residues. V shed 3 bases, J shed 4 bases, and the junction held 8 bases outside the gene matches.

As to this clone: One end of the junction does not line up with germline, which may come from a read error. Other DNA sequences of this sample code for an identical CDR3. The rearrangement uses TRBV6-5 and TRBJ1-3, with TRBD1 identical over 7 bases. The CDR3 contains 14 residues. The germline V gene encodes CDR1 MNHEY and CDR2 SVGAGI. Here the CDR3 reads CASRTGARGNTIYF. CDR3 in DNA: TGTGCCAGCAGAACAGGGGCGCGGGGAAACACGATATATTTT.

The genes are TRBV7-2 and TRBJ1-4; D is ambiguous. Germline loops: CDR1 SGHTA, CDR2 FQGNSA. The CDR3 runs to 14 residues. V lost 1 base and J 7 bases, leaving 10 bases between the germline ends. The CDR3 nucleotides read TGTGCCAGCAGCTTAGGTAGGAGTGGTGAAAAACTGTTTTTT. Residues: CASSLGRSGEKLFF.

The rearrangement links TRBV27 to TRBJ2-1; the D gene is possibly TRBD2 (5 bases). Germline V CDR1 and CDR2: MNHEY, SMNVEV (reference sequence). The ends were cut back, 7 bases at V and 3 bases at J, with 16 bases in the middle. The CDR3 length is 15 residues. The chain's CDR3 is CASMPWTEVYNEQFF. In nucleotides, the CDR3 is TGTGCCAGCATGCCTTGGACTGAGGTCTACAATGAGCAGTTCTTC.